The 8 T cell receptor beta chains below all came from one sample that was sequenced in a study of post-analysis software for immune sequencing data. Study-level points and caveats: A few TRBV segments (TRBV5-6, TRBV5-1 and TRBV20-1 among them) occurred more frequently in patients than in controls.

The antigens of these receptors remain unknown. Prepared libraries of TCR beta cDNA carried unique molecular identifiers. MiXCR was run by TCRdb on the PCR reads, yielding one entry per CDR3 protein. The data contain fewer than 900,000 distinct CDR3 sequences, under 60% of them seen just once; the ten biggest clones take up approximately 4.4%. The sequenced sample was blood. The receptors come from a girl under 18 with multiple sclerosis.

This rearrangement joins TRBV3-1 to TRBJ1-2, with D possibly being TRBD1 (6 bases). Germline V gene lookup returns CDR1 LGHDT and CDR2 YNNKEL (reference sequence). V gave up 2 bases and J gave up 0 bases, with 16 bases separating them. The CDR3 length is 17 residues. For the CDR3, the DNA is TGTGCCAGCAGCCAATTGGTGGGGGCCACCTCTAACTATGGCTACACCTTC. The encoded protein is CASSQLVGATSNYGYTF.

V and J are TRBV20-1 and TRBJ2-1; 9 bases agree with TRBD2. CDR1 is DFQATT, CDR2 SNEGSKA, per germline (reference sequence). The length of the CDR3 is 11 residues. J lost 10 bases, V lost 3 bases, and 1 base had no gene match. The CDR3 region has the DNA TGCAGTGCTAGTGGACTAGCGGAGCAGTTCTTC. Protein: CSASGLAEQFF.

The CDR3 DNA follows: TGTGCCACCAGCGCGGGACAGGGGGCCAATGGCTACACCTTC. As protein: CATSAGQGANGYTF. The chain joins TRBV24-1 to TRBJ1-2, with 12 bases that match TRBD1. The CDR3 contains 14 residues. V dropped 7 bases and J dropped 6; count of bases not matched to a gene: 5. Germline V CDR1 and CDR2: KGHDR, SFDVKD.

This clonotype was found many times. The genes are TRBV12-3 or TRBV12-4 and TRBJ1-5; D is possibly TRBD1 (6 bases). The V end lost 5 bases, the J end lost 7 bases, and 12 bases lay between the germline ends. The CDR3 is 13 residues long. The CDR3 region is CASSPTGNQPQHF. Written as DNA, the CDR3 is TGTGCCAGCAGTCCTACAGGGAACCAGCCCCAGCATTTT.

The rearrangement links TRBV20-1 to TRBJ2-3, with 8 bases matching TRBD2. Trimming cost V 3 bases and J 7 bases; bases outside gene matches: 12. The CDR3 extends over 15 amino acids. Per the germline V gene, CDR1 is DFQATT and CDR2 is SNEGSKA (reference sequence). Here the CDR3 reads CSASPAGATRYTQYF. CDR3 coding DNA: TGCAGTGCTAGCCCAGCGGGAGCCACCCGATATACGCAGTATTTT.

The rearrangement joins TRBV9 to TRBJ1-2; D gene uncertain. Trimming took 3 bases from V and 6 from J, leaving 9 bases between them. Germline lookup yields CDR1 SGDLS and CDR2 YYNGEE. The CDR3 loop spans 12 amino acids. DNA of the CDR3: TGTGCCAGCAGCGATAGGAGAGATGGCTACACCTTC. It codes for CASSDRRDGYTF.

This chain links TRBV29-1 with TRBJ1-2; 7 positions match TRBD1. This CDR3 comprises 14 residues. Trimming removed 6 bases from V and 7 bases from J; junction bases left unmatched: 14. Germline V gives CDR1 SQVTM, CDR2 ANQGSEA. CDR3 in amino acids: CSVVGSGGTSGYTF. CDR3 coding DNA: TGCAGCGTCGTAGGATCAGGGGGTACTAGTGGCTACACCTTC.

This clonotype has a handful of counts. The V and J genes are TRBV12-3 or TRBV12-4 and TRBJ2-3; maybe TRBD2 (6 bases). The germline V and J ends were trimmed by 8 bases and 0 bases, with 12 bases remaining between them. The CDR3 has 14 residues. In nucleotides, the CDR3 is TGTGCCAGCGCCTCTAGCGACAGCACAGATACGCAGTATTTT. It yields the protein CASASSDSTDTQYF.